The rows below give T cell receptor beta chains drawn from one sample of a study of shared clonotypes between healthy human individuals. The table came from immunoSEQ multiplex PCR; TCRdb's copy has only in-frame clones and leaves some out. The profile shows about 520,000 clones, more than 75% of them singletons. Sequences were obtained from PBMCs. The receptor source for this set is a woman between 40 and 50 years old in good health. Some clones in this sample may be carry-over from other donors' samples. Each CDR3 is given with its conserved first and last residue. The D gene is left open where the match is weak. Size is stated for part of the rows, as once, few or many counts, or as a class when the clone is expanded.

cdr3_nt cdr3_aa v_call clone_size d_call j_call
TGTGCCAGCAGCCAGGGCGATCAGCCCCAGCATTTT CASSQGDQPQHF TRBV27 few . TRBJ1-5
TGTGCCAGCAGCCACCTGGGGGGTGCAGATACGCAGTATTTT CASSHLGGADTQYF TRBV5-6 . . TRBJ2-3
TGTGCCAGCAGCCCCTCCCCGGGACTAGCGGGAGATGATACGCAGTATTTT CASSPSPGLAGDDTQYF TRBV9 once TRBD2 TRBJ2-3
TGTGCCAGCAGCGTAGCCGACAATGAGCAGTTCTTC CASSVADNEQFF TRBV9 . . TRBJ2-1
TGTGCCAGCAGCGTCTTCGCGTCGGGCGAGCAGTACTTC CASSVFASGEQYF TRBV9 . . TRBJ2-7
TGTGCCAGCAGTCCCTCTGGAAACACCATATATTTT CASSPSGNTIYF TRBV28 . . TRBJ1-3
TGTGCCAGCAGCTTATTAAGGCGGGAGGCCTACAATGAGCAGTTCTTC CASSLLRREAYNEQFF TRBV7-6 . TRBD2 TRBJ2-1
TGTGCCAGCAGTCAGGGGACTCCCGAGAGACGGAATGAGCAGTTCTTC CASSQGTPERRNEQFF TRBV25-1 . . TRBJ2-1
TGCAGCGTTGACGGGAGCTCCTACAATGAGCAGTTCTTC CSVDGSSYNEQFF TRBV29-1 . . TRBJ2-1
TGTGCCAGCAGGGACAGGTCCGATACGCAGTATTTT CASRDRSDTQYF TRBV2 . TRBD1 TRBJ2-3
TGTGCCAGCAGCTTAGCTCCTGGACTAGCGGTCTACAATGAGCAGTTCTTC CASSLAPGLAVYNEQFF TRBV11-2 . TRBD2 TRBJ2-1
TGTGCCTGGAGTCCCCTGGGACTAGCGGGAGAGGATGAGCAGTTCTTC CAWSPLGLAGEDEQFF TRBV30 . TRBD2 TRBJ2-1
TGTGCCAGTAGTCAGGGGGCCTCGAACACTGAAGCTTTCTTT CASSQGASNTEAFF TRBV19 . TRBD1 TRBJ1-1
TGCGCCAGCATGGGGGGAGGAGAGACCCAGTACTTC CASMGGGETQYF TRBV10-2 . . TRBJ2-5
TGTGCCAGCAGCTTAGCGGCGTCCCTAGGCGGGAATACGCAGTATTTT CASSLAASLGGNTQYF TRBV7-2 . . TRBJ2-3
TGCGCCAGCAGAGGGACTAGCGGGAAGGAGACCCAGTACTTC CASRGTSGKETQYF TRBV10-2 . TRBD2 TRBJ2-5
TGTGCCAGCAGCCAAGCGAGGGGGAACAGGCGATACAATGAGCAGTTCTTC CASSQARGNRRYNEQFF TRBV4-2 . . TRBJ2-1
TGTGCCTGGAGTGTAGGACAGGGGGCCATGAACACTGAAGCTTTCTTT CAWSVGQGAMNTEAFF TRBV30 . TRBD1 TRBJ1-1
TGTGCCAGCAGTGAATATCGGAGGAGCGAGCAGTACTTC CASSEYRRSEQYF TRBV6-1 . . TRBJ2-7
TGCGCCAGCAGCCAACTGGCGACTAGCGGGATAGCACACAATGAGCAGTTCTTC CASSQLATSGIAHNEQFF TRBV4-1 . TRBD2 TRBJ2-1
TGCGCCAGCAGCTTGGAGGGAGGGCGCGGGGATACGCAGTATTTT CASSLEGGRGDTQYF TRBV5-1 few TRBD2 TRBJ2-3
TGTGCCAGCAGCTTCGGACCCGGCACCGGGGAGCTGTTTTTT CASSFGPGTGELFF TRBV7-2 . . TRBJ2-2
TGCGCCAGCAGCTTGAGATCCGGGGGTGGAAACACCATATATTTT CASSLRSGGGNTIYF TRBV5-1 . . TRBJ1-3
TGTGCCAGTAAATGGGGAGCTATGAACACTGAAGCTTTCTTT CASKWGAMNTEAFF TRBV19 . . TRBJ1-1
TGTGCCAGCAGGGCCCCGGAACCCTACGAGCAGTACTTC CASRAPEPYEQYF TRBV2 few . TRBJ2-7
TGTGCCAGCAGCTCCGGGACCTTCGGGGATACGCAGTATTTT CASSSGTFGDTQYF TRBV11-3 . . TRBJ2-3
TGTGCCAGCAGTCCTTCCGGGATATATGGCTACACCTTC CASSPSGIYGYTF TRBV14 . . TRBJ1-2
TGTGCCATCAGTGAGAGGGGACCGCGGGACTCCTCCAATGAGCAGTTCTTC CAISERGPRDSSNEQFF TRBV10-3 . . TRBJ2-1
TGTGCCAGCAGCTGGTCGGATGGAGGGTTGTTTGGCTACACCTTC CASSWSDGGLFGYTF TRBV27 few . TRBJ1-2
TGCGCCAGCAGCCTGACAGCGGGAGATGTGGATGAGCAGTTCTTC CASSLTAGDVDEQFF TRBV5-1 once TRBD2 TRBJ2-1
TGCAGCGTTGATTCTCCGGGACTAGCGGGAGGCTTTTACAATGAGCAGTTCTTC CSVDSPGLAGGFYNEQFF TRBV29-1 few TRBD2 TRBJ2-1
TGTGCCAGCTCACCATTGACCGTATATGGCTACACCTTC CASSPLTVYGYTF TRBV18 . . TRBJ1-2
TGCGCCAGCAGCTTGGACGGGGGAGGTGGGAATCAGCCCCAGCATTTT CASSLDGGGGNQPQHF TRBV5-1 few . TRBJ1-5
TGTGCCAGCAGTTTATTCGGAGCAGGTTTTGAAAAACTGTTTTTT CASSLFGAGFEKLFF TRBV27 few . TRBJ1-4
TGTGCCAGCAGCTTAGGGGTTGGGCCAGGGTACGAGCAGTACTTC CASSLGVGPGYEQYF TRBV7-8 . . TRBJ2-7
TGTGCCAGCAGTGAAGCTTGGTGGCAGGGTAGGCTAGCGGGAGGGCTAGGAGGGTTCTTC CASSEAWWQGRLAGGLGGFF TRBV6-1 . TRBD2 TRBJ2-1
TGTGCCAGCAGTGATCTCCGAGTAGCGGGAGGGCCTCTCTACACAGATACGCAGTATTTT CASSDLRVAGGPLYTDTQYF TRBV6-1 few TRBD2 TRBJ2-3
TGCGCCAGCAGCTTGGCGGACAGCCATGAAGCTTTCTTT CASSLADSHEAFF TRBV5-1 . . TRBJ1-1
TGTGCCTGGAGTGTCGCAGGGGGCGGCTACGAGCAGTACTTC CAWSVAGGGYEQYF TRBV30 . TRBD1 TRBJ2-7
TGTGCCAGCTCACCAACAGGGGGCCAGGGGACCCAGTACTTC CASSPTGGQGTQYF TRBV18 . TRBD1 TRBJ2-5
TGTGCCAGCAGCAATAGTAGGGGGCGGCTTAATCAGCCCCAGCATTTT CASSNSRGRLNQPQHF TRBV21-1 once . TRBJ1-5
TGTGCCAGCAGCTTAGCGTCAGGGTCCCAGTTCTTC CASSLASGSQFF TRBV7-9 . . TRBJ2-1
TGTGCCAGTAGCAATACCCTCGGGACAGTCAATCAGCCCCAGCATTTT CASSNTLGTVNQPQHF TRBV19 . TRBD1 TRBJ1-5
TGTGCCAGTGAGACCGTTGGGGGCTACGAGCAGTACTTC CASETVGGYEQYF TRBV28 few . TRBJ2-7
TGTGCCAGCAGCTTAGAGACTAGCGGGACCTTTGAGCAGTTCTTC CASSLETSGTFEQFF TRBV11-2 . TRBD2 TRBJ2-1
TGCGCCAGCAGCCAATTGGCGGGACAGCCCTACGAGCAGTACTTC CASSQLAGQPYEQYF TRBV4-1 . . TRBJ2-7
TGTGCCAGCAGCCAAGACGGGGGACTGCGGAGGGGGGAGCTGTTTTTT CASSQDGGLRRGELFF TRBV4-2 . . TRBJ2-2
TGTGCCAGCAGTTACGCCAATTCGGCTTTCTTT CASSYANSAFF TRBV6-5 . . TRBJ1-1
TGTGCCAGCAGCACTTCAGGGCTAGAAGCTTTCTTT CASSTSGLEAFF TRBV28 few . TRBJ1-1
TGTGCCTGGAGTACGGGACTAGCGGGAGGGACGAACATTCAGTACTTC CAWSTGLAGGTNIQYF TRBV30 . TRBD2 TRBJ2-4
TGTGCCAGCACATCTCTAGCGGGAGTGGTGAATGAGCAGTTCTTC CASTSLAGVVNEQFF TRBV2 . TRBD2 TRBJ2-1
TGCGCCAGCAGCCTGTCCGCAGGACGGTCCTACGAGCAGTACTTC CASSLSAGRSYEQYF TRBV4-3 . . TRBJ2-7